This TCR beta chain was recovered during a study of CD8+CD57+ T cells in acquired aplastic anemia. This CDR3 comprises 15 residues. Germline V lookup: CDR1 SSHAT, CDR2 FNYEAQ (reference sequence). Notes on this clonotype: One junction end disagrees with the germline gene, perhaps due to a read error.

Patients included in sequencing had previously demonstrated CD8+CD57+ cell expansion by flow cytometry. TCR beta VDJ and CDR3 were profiled, and genomic DNA was the template. One entry per CDR3 protein, called by TCRdb with MiXCR from the reads. The data show around 290,000 distinct CDR3 sequences, approximately 58% seen once. The chain carries TRBV7-7 and TRBJ2-3; 8 bases fit TRBD2. The sequenced sample was sorted CD4+, CD8+, or CD8+CD57+ T cells (not recorded which) from PBMCs. This sequence was found in a human donor with aplastic anemia. For the CDR3, the DNA is TGTGCTAGCAGCCCAACTAGCGGACCCACAGATACGCAGTATTTT. It specifies CASSPTSGPTDTQYF.